This T cell receptor (beta chain) was found in a study of shared clonotypes between healthy human individuals. Across the study: The people who gave samples were a couple of women and a few men aged 18 to 49. Study results and limitations: Sorted-subset sequencing, rarefaction showed, was incomplete despite large depth. Sampling covered nothing but blood. Tissue TCR repertoires likely differ from those found in blood.

The naive CD8 population came from CD45RO-negative cells selected for CCR7, without terminally differentiated effector memory CD45RA+ cells. This CDR3 has 15 residues. Germline-derived CDR1 and CDR2 are SEHNR and FQNEAQ (reference sequence). Trimming removed 0 bases at V and 3 bases at J, with 9 bases between. The assay was immunoSEQ multiplex PCR, and TCRdb's table has in-frame clones only and misses some. The sample includes hundreds of thousands of clones, 90% to 95% of them seen just once. On this clone: The antigen remains undetermined.

The clonotype comes from a woman younger than 45 in good health. The J gene is TRBJ1-5, the V gene TRBV7-9; D perhaps matches TRBD1 (6 bases). Sequencing was done on a sample of naive CD8+ T cells sorted from blood. CDR3 amino acids: CASSLASGANQPQHF. The CDR3 region has the DNA TGTGCCAGCAGCTTAGCATCAGGGGCCAATCAGCCCCAGCATTTT. Supplemented by reference TRBV7-9 and TRBJ1-5, the full variable domain reads DTGVSQNPRHKITKRGQNVTFRCDPISEHNRLYWYRQTLGQGPEFLTYFQNEAQLEKSRLLSDRFSAERPKGSFSTLEIQRTEQGDSAMYLCASSLASGANQPQHFGDGTRLSIL.